This T cell receptor (beta chain) was found in a study of spatial heterogeneity in lung cancer. Study information: When available, follow-up PBMC samples taken a median of about two years after resection were sequenced.

Unmatched junction bases numbered 12, after V lost 4 bases and J lost 9 bases. Germline V CDR1 and CDR2: SGHTA, FQGNSA. The CDR3 loop spans 15 amino acids. This clonotype has ten or more counts. TCRdb re-called the 5' RACE reads through MiXCR, storing one row per CDR3 protein. The sample holds around 100,000 distinct CDR3 sequences, about 10% seen once. The time point denotes: blood at routine non-recurrence follow-up after resection. Researchers sequenced whole RNA taken from tumor, nontumor lung or frozen PBMC without sorting. This receptor was obtained from a female donor with early-stage non-small cell lung cancer. This specimen consisted of PBMCs, obtained at follow-up. The chain links TRBV7-2 to TRBJ2-1, with 7 nucleotides matching TRBD2. CDR3 loop: CASSSQRTSQAEQFF. CDR3 in DNA: TGTGCCAGCAGCTCCCAACGGACTAGTCAGGCTGAGCAGTTCTTC. The full variable domain, rest sourced from reference TRBV7-2 and TRBJ2-1, is GAGVSQSPSNKVTEKGKDVELRCDPISGHTALYWYRQSLGQGLEFLIYFQGNSAPDKSGLPSDRFSAERTGGSVSTLTIQRTQQEDSAVYLCASSSQRTSQAEQFFGPGTRLTVL.